Listed here are 12 T cell receptor beta chains from one sample, sequenced in a study of naive and memory T cell subsets. Two oligonucleotides, mixed equimolar, formed the beta constant-region primer covering TRBC1 and TRBC2. Each CDR3 protein gets one entry after TCRdb re-called the UMI-ligation and nested PCR reads with MiXCR. Of fewer than 40,000 distinct CDR3 sequences listed, 13% are singletons. What was sequenced was effector memory CD4+ T cells from blood. The subset: effector memory, CD45RA- CD27-. The receptor source for this set is a human donor in good health.

V and J are TRBV4-1 and TRBJ2-4; 11 nucleotides agree with TRBD2. With V trimmed by 0 bases and J by 1 base, 8 bases remained unmatched. There are 19 residues in the CDR3. The germline CDR1 and CDR2 sequences are MGHRA and YSYEKL. CDR3 in amino acids: CASSQEGRVAGGAKNIQYF. The CDR3 nucleotides are TGCGCCAGCAGCCAAGAAGGAAGGGTAGCGGGAGGGGCCAAAAACATTCAGTACTTC.

This clonotype was found a few times. The chain links TRBV12-3 or TRBV12-4 to TRBJ2-3; 7 bases are a match to TRBD2. Trimming at V came to 4 bases and at J to 0 bases, leaving 1 base not matched to a gene. There are 14 residues in the CDR3. CDR3 DNA: TGTGCCAGCAGTTATAGCGGGAGCACAGATACGCAGTATTTT. Translated: CASSYSGSTDTQYF.

This chain links TRBV15 with TRBJ1-5; 10 nucleotides line up with TRBD1. The CDR3 is 19 residues long. Germline-derived CDR1 and CDR2 are LNHNV and YYDKDF (reference sequence). Trimming cost V 0 bases and J 4 bases; bases outside gene matches: 12. CDR3 DNA sequence: TGTGCCACCAGCAGAGATAGTTGGACAGGGGGAAATTATAATCAGCCCCAGCATTTT. Protein sequence: CATSRDSWTGGNYNQPQHF.

This chain links TRBV9 with TRBJ2-2; D is perhaps TRBD1 (5 bases). V gave up 0 bases and J gave up 8 bases, with 11 bases separating them. Germline lookup yields CDR1 SGDLS and CDR2 YYNGEE. CDR3 length: 14 amino acids. The CDR3 DNA follows: TGTGCCAGCAGCGTAGCCGATAGGGGAGGGGAGCTGTTTTTT. The encoded protein is CASSVADRGGELFF.

A few counts support this clonotype. J is TRBJ1-2 and V is TRBV20-1; possibly TRBD1 for D (5 bases). The CDR3 sequence is 16 residues long. The V gene's germline CDR1 is DFQATT and CDR2 SNEGSKA (reference sequence). The V and J ends lost 3 bases and 8 bases respectively, with 25 bases between them. CDR3 amino acids: CSARVWGGTTRSGYTF. The CDR3 DNA reads as TGCAGTGCTAGGGTATGGGGCGGGACGACGCGGTCCGGCTACACCTTC.

This clonotype is categorized as medium-sized. The chain combines TRBV7-2 with TRBJ1-5; the D gene is possibly TRBD1 (6 bases). The germline V gene encodes CDR1 SGHTA and CDR2 FQGNSA. This CDR3 is built from 15 residues. V was clipped by 4 bases and J by 0 bases, with 10 bases between them. In DNA form, the CDR3 reads TGTGCCAGCAGCTCGGGACATTTTAGCAATCAGCCCCAGCATTTT. Encoded protein: CASSSGHFSNQPQHF.

This clonotype came up many times. The rearrangement uses TRBV12-3 or TRBV12-4 and TRBJ2-7, with D possibly being TRBD1 or TRBD2 (5 bases each). The CDR3 has 13 residues. Trimming took 6 bases from V and 7 from J, leaving 16 bases between them. The DNA of the CDR3 is TGTGCCAGCAGGGGACGCATCGGCTGGGAGCAGTACTTC. It codes for CASRGRIGWEQYF.

Within the sample, this clonotype is medium-sized. The chain couples TRBV7-3 to TRBJ1-6; TRBD1 matches at 7 bases. The CDR3 is 14 amino acids. Unmatched junction bases numbered 6, after V lost 8 bases and J lost 5 bases. Germline V lookup: CDR1 SGHTA, CDR2 FQGTGA. The CDR3 region is CASSPQGDNSPLHF. CDR3 nucleotide sequence: TGTGCCAGCTCGCCTCAGGGGGATAATTCACCCCTCCACTTT. The full variable domain, in which reference TRBV7-3 and TRBJ1-6 provide the parts outside the CDR3, is GAGVSQTPSNKVTEKGKYVELRCDPISGHTALYWYRQSLGQGPEFLIYFQGTGAADDSGLPNDRFFAVRPEGSVSTLKIQRTERGDSAVYLCASSPQGDNSPLHFGNGTRLTVT.

This clonotype showed up just a few times. This chain joins TRBV7-3 and TRBJ2-1, with D perhaps TRBD2 (6 bases). This CDR3 comprises 17 residues. Germline lookup yields CDR1 SGHTA and CDR2 FQGTGA. Trimming stripped 5 bases from V and 9 bases from J, with 26 bases between. CDR3 protein: CASSPILVAAGHTEQFF. DNA for the CDR3: TGTGCCAGCAGCCCAATACTAGTAGCGGCCGGGCATACTGAGCAGTTCTTC.

In its sample, this clonotype was seen many times. The chain links TRBV9 to TRBJ2-1; D remains ambiguous. The CDR3 has 14 amino acids. The germline V gene encodes CDR1 SGDLS and CDR2 YYNGEE. The V end was cut by 0 bases, the J end by 7 bases, with 11 bases between. DNA of the CDR3: TGTGCCAGCAGCGTAGTCCCGAGTGAGAATGAGCAGTTCTTC. It translates to CASSVVPSENEQFF.

The rearrangement uses TRBV19 and TRBJ2-5; 9 nucleotides match TRBD1. The CDR3 is made up of 13 amino acids. With V trimmed by 9 bases and J by 5 bases, 7 bases remained unmatched. In germline, CDR1 is LNHDA, CDR2 SQIVND (reference sequence). Written as DNA, the CDR3 is TGTGCCAGCACAGGGGGCGGCTGGGAGACCCAGTACTTC. Its protein is CASTGGGWETQYF. Full variable domain (remainder filled in from reference TRBV19 and TRBJ2-5): DGGITQSPKYLFRKEGQNVTLSCEQNLNHDAMYWYRQDPGQGLRLIYYSQIVNDFQKGDIAEGYSVSREKKESFPLTVTSAQKNPTAFYLCASTGGGWETQYFGPGTRLLVL.

This clonotype was counted a few times. The chain recombines TRBV11-2 with TRBJ2-2; TRBD2 matches 8 bases. The CDR3 covers 17 residues. V lost 4 bases to trimming and J lost 3 bases; unmatched junction nucleotides: 10. From germline, CDR1 is SGHAT and CDR2 FQNNGV. The CDR3 sequence is CASSSALAGRYTGELFF. The CDR3 bases are TGTGCCAGCAGCTCCGCCCTAGCGGGCCGATACACCGGGGAGCTGTTTTTT.